The 9 T cell receptor beta chains given below trace back to one sample, sequenced in a study of blood T cell repertoires in COVID-19. TCRdb's table, derived via immunoSEQ multiplex PCR, lists solely in-frame clones and lacks some. The data show 160,000 or so clones, 80% seen once. Sequenced material: peripheral blood. Receptor source: a man aged 55-75 years with acute or convalescent COVID-19.

The chain employs TRBV5-6 and TRBJ1-1, with 9 bases matching TRBD1. The V gene's germline CDR1 is SGHDT and CDR2 YYEEEE. The trim removed 4 bases at V and 7 bases at J, leaving 8 bases unmatched. CDR3 length: 14 amino acids. CDR3: CASSALQGAGEAFF. CDR3 sequence (DNA): TGTGCCAGCAGCGCCCTACAGGGGGCAGGTGAAGCTTTCTTT.

The V and J genes are TRBV4-3 and TRBJ2-1; a weak D match, TRBD2 (7 bases). V was cut by 3 bases and J by 10 bases, with 25 bases left in between. The germline CDR1 and CDR2 sequences are LGHNA and YSLEER. The CDR3 extends over 17 amino acids. The CDR3 nucleotides are TGCGCCAGCAGCCAGGTGCTGGGCGGGGGCGCGGTTTCGGAGCAGTTCTTC. This gives the protein CASSQVLGGGAVSEQFF.

V usage is TRBV6-6 and J usage is TRBJ2-7; 9 positions match TRBD2. The germline CDR1 and CDR2 sequences are MNHNY and SVGAGI (reference sequence). This CDR3 contains 15 residues. Trimming removed 6 bases from V and 3 bases from J; junction bases left unmatched: 9. DNA of the CDR3: TGTGCCAGCAGGAGCAGCGGGGGGAACTACTACGAGCAGTACTTC. Translation gives CASRSSGGNYYEQYF.

V gene TRBV18 combines with J gene TRBJ2-7; 7 nucleotides match TRBD1. J gave up 3 bases and V 3 bases, and 5 bases lay outside the gene matches. CDR1 is KGHSH, CDR2 LQKENI, per germline. There are 14 residues in the CDR3. In DNA form, the CDR3 reads TGTGCCAGCTCACCGGGGGCAGGGGGCTACGAGCAGTACTTC. Its translation: CASSPGAGGYEQYF.

V usage is TRBV29-1 and J usage is TRBJ1-3; no clear D. Germline V gene lookup returns CDR1 SQVTM and CDR2 ANQGSEA. Trimming took 4 bases from V and 0 from J, leaving 7 bases between them. The CDR3 is made up of 13 amino acids. CDR3 protein: CSVAISSGNTIYF. The CDR3 region has the DNA TGCAGCGTTGCGATTAGCTCTGGAAACACCATATATTTT.

The V and J genes are TRBV5-1 and TRBJ2-1; 10 bases are shared with TRBD2. Germline CDR1 SGHRS, CDR2 YFSETQ. Trimming took 0 bases from V and 11 from J; bases not matched to a gene: 8. This CDR3 comprises 15 residues. CDR3 sequence reads: CASSLGVAGGIQQFF. The CDR3 coding sequence is TGCGCCAGCAGCTTGGGCGTAGCGGGAGGAATTCAGCAGTTCTTC.

The gene calls are TRBV6-6 and TRBJ2-2; D possibly corresponds to TRBD1 (5 bases). V shed 7 bases and J shed 0 bases, with 12 bases lying between them. The germline V gene has CDR1 MNHNY and CDR2 SVGAGI (reference sequence). The CDR3 length is 15 residues. The CDR3 DNA follows: TGTGCCAGCAAGTCAGGGCCAGCGAACACCGGGGAGCTGTTTTTT. It translates to CASKSGPANTGELFF.

The rearrangement links TRBV6-5 to TRBJ2-1; 7 positions agree with TRBD2. This CDR3 has 14 amino acids. V dropped 7 bases and J dropped 0; count of bases not matched to a gene: 3. Per the germline V gene, CDR1 is MNHEY and CDR2 is SVGAGI. The CDR3 region is CASTGGGSYNEQFF. Here the CDR3 DNA reads TGTGCCAGCACGGGGGGTGGCTCCTACAATGAGCAGTTCTTC.

The rearrangement joins TRBV12-2 to TRBJ1-1; TRBD1, the table's D call, was not compared with the DNA. TRBV12-2 is shown as a pseudogene. This CDR3 has 13 residues. The CDR3 DNA reads TGTGCAAGTCGCTTAGACAGGGCCACTGAAGCTTTCTTT. Its protein is CASRLDRATEAFF.